The 16 T cell receptor beta chains below all came from one sample that was sequenced in a study of T cell clonotyping in hematopoietic cell transplantation. Using immunoSEQ multiplex PCR, the repertoire was profiled, and TCRdb retains in-frame clones only, with some absent. The sample consists of over 8,000 clones, around 66% of them appearing once. Sequences were derived from peripheral blood mononuclear cells, sampled 100 days after allogeneic stem cell transplant. The receptors stem from a male patient between 55 and 70 years old who had an allogeneic stem cell transplant from an unrelated donor, so the T cells may come from the graft donor. Some clones in this sample may be carry-over from other donors' samples.

This clone was recorded once. V usage is TRBV19 and J usage is TRBJ2-5; D possibly corresponds to TRBD2 (5 bases). The CDR3 is made up of 13 amino acids. With 5 bases removed from V and 5 bases from J, the gap between germline ends came to 12 bases. Germline assignment: CDR1 LNHDA and CDR2 SQIVND (reference sequence). This CDR3 reads CASSFQGSETQYF. For the CDR3, the DNA is TGTGCCAGTAGTTTCCAAGGGAGCGAGACCCAGTACTTC.

DNA of the CDR3: TGTGCCAGCAGGCAGGGCTTACGCACTGAAGCTTTCTTT. This translates into CASRQGLRTEAFF. This chain joins TRBV6-5 and TRBJ1-1; D may be TRBD1 (5 bases). The V and J ends lost 6 bases and 4 bases respectively, with 12 bases between them. CDR1 MNHEY and CDR2 SVGAGI come from the germline V gene. The CDR3 extends over 13 amino acids.

V usage is TRBV7-2 and J usage is TRBJ2-3, with D possibly being TRBD2 (6 bases). The CDR3 is 15 residues long. Germline V gives CDR1 SGHTA, CDR2 FQGNSA. The germline V and J ends were trimmed by 3 bases and 3 bases, with 13 bases remaining between them. The CDR3: CASSLSGEVTDTQYF. The CDR3 DNA sequence: TGTGCCAGCAGCTTGTCGGGAGAGGTGACAGATACGCAGTATTTT.

The V gene is TRBV2, the J gene TRBJ2-3, with TRBD2 matching 9 bases. V trimming: 4 bases; J trimming: 4 bases; junction bases outside the gene matches: 6. Germline CDR1 SNHLY, CDR2 FYNNEI. There are 15 residues in the CDR3. The chain's CDR3 is CASSVRGGVADTQYF. The CDR3 bases are TGTGCCAGCAGTGTGCGGGGGGGCGTGGCAGATACGCAGTATTTT. Full variable domain (outside the CDR3, taken from reference TRBV2 and TRBJ2-3): EPEVTQTPSHQVTQMGQEVILRCVPISNHLYFYWYRQILGQKVEFLVSFYNNEISEKSEIFDDQFSVERPDGSNFTLKIRSTKLEDSAMYFCASSVRGGVADTQYFGPGTRLTVL.

The chain links TRBV9 to TRBJ1-4; the D gene is possibly TRBD1 (5 bases). V was cut by 4 bases and J by 8 bases, with 18 bases left in between. The CDR3 loop spans 15 amino acids. CDR1 and CDR2 (germline): SGDLS, YYNGEE. The CDR3 region is CASSPPGQGEEKLFF. In DNA, the CDR3 is TGTGCCAGCAGCCCCCCCGGACAAGGAGAGGAAAAACTGTTTTTT. Looking up the rest from reference TRBV9 and TRBJ1-4 gives the full variable domain: DSGVTQTPKHLITATGQRVTLRCSPRSGDLSVYWYQQSLDQGLQFLIQYYNGEERAKGNILERFSAQQFPDLHSELNLSSLELGDSALYFCASSPPGQGEEKLFFGSGTQLSVL.

This rearrangement joins TRBV10-2 to TRBJ2-7; 11 positions agree with TRBD2. Germline loops: CDR1 WSHSY, CDR2 SAAADI. Losses at the gene ends were 5 bases for V and 1 base for J; bases not matched to a gene: 7. This CDR3 spans 16 amino acids. CDR3 in amino acids: CASSPGTSGLSYEQYF. CDR3 nucleotide sequence: TGCGCCAGCAGTCCCGGGACTAGCGGCCTATCCTACGAGCAGTACTTC.

V usage is TRBV4-1 and J usage is TRBJ1-3; D is unclear. Germline-derived CDR1 and CDR2 are MGHRA and YSYEKL. The CDR3 consists of 12 residues. The V and J ends lost 0 bases and 3 bases respectively, with 0 bases between them. The CDR3 nucleotides read TGCGCCAGCAGCCAAGATGGAAACACCATATATTTT. Its protein product is CASSQDGNTIYF.

In this sample, this clone turned up a few times. The chain is built from TRBV6-6 and TRBJ1-5; D possibly corresponds to TRBD1 (5 bases). This CDR3 is built from 14 residues. Trimming stripped 2 bases from V and 0 bases from J, with 5 bases between. Germline assignment: CDR1 MNHNY and CDR2 SVGAGI (reference sequence). The CDR3 loop is CASSYGGSNQPQHF. The CDR3 nucleotides are TGTGCCAGCAGTTACGGGGGTAGCAATCAGCCCCAGCATTTT.

The chain combines TRBV5-6 with TRBJ2-5; TRBD1 agrees at 8 bases. This CDR3 spans 15 amino acids. CDR1 SGHDT and CDR2 YYEEEE come from the germline V gene. The junction had 6 bases not matched to a gene; V was cut back by 4 bases and J by 1 base. The CDR3 DNA reads TGTGCCAGCAGCCTCACCGGGACAGGCCAAGAGACCCAGTACTTC. Protein product: CASSLTGTGQETQYF. Full variable domain (remainder filled in from reference TRBV5-6 and TRBJ2-5): DAGVTQSPTHLIKTRGQQVTLRCSPKSGHDTVSWYQQALGQGPQFIFQYYEEEERQRGNFPDRFSGHQFPNYSSELNVNALLLGDSALYLCASSLTGTGQETQYFGPGTRLLVL.

The rearrangement links TRBV6-1 to TRBJ2-3, with 11 bases lining up with TRBD2. In germline, CDR1 is MNHNS, CDR2 SASEGT. Unmatched junction bases numbered 2, after V lost 2 bases and J lost 4 bases. CDR3 length equals 15 residues. The CDR3 loop reads CASSELAGGPDTQYF. CDR3 DNA sequence: TGTGCCAGCAGTGAACTAGCGGGGGGACCAGATACGCAGTATTTT.

The chain carries TRBV5-1 and TRBJ1-3; the D gene is possibly TRBD1 (5 bases). The V end was cut by 0 bases, the J end by 7 bases, with 14 bases between. This CDR3 comprises 15 residues. Germline lookup yields CDR1 SGHRS and CDR2 YFSETQ. Here the CDR3 DNA reads TGCGCCAGCAGCTTGGGTGACAGAGCGGGTAACACCATATATTTT. It is translated as CASSLGDRAGNTIYF.

In its sample, this clone ranks as medium-sized. The chain employs TRBV15 and TRBJ2-7; D might be TRBD2 (6 bases). The CDR3 has 13 amino acids. Germline CDR1 and CDR2: LNHNV and YYDKDF (reference sequence). With 8 bases removed from V and 2 bases from J, the gap between germline ends came to 13 bases. The CDR3 region is CATGTSRAYEQYF. The CDR3 DNA reads as TGTGCCACCGGAACTAGCAGAGCCTACGAGCAGTACTTC.

In its sample, this clone was seen a few times. The chain links TRBV5-4 to TRBJ2-7, with TRBD2 as a possible D gene (6 bases). Germline V gene data show CDR1 as SGHNT and CDR2 as YYREEE (reference sequence). Trimming removed 4 bases from V and 2 bases from J, with 13 bases in between. There are 14 residues in the CDR3. CDR3 in amino acids: CASSHSGLTYEQYF. CDR3 in DNA: TGTGCCAGCAGCCATAGCGGACTCACCTACGAGCAGTACTTC.

The chain has TRBV30 and TRBJ2-2; 14 positions match TRBD2. The CDR3 runs to 22 residues. V shed 3 bases and J 0 bases; nucleotides not matched to a gene: 18. The V gene's germline CDR1 is GTSNPN and CDR2 SVGIG (reference sequence). The CDR3 coding sequence is TGTGCCTGGAGGGGGACACGAGGACTAGCGGGAGGCCACCAAGCGAACACCGGGGAGCTGTTTTTT. Translating it yields CAWRGTRGLAGGHQANTGELFF.

By share of the sample, this clone is medium-sized. The chain links TRBV6-5 to TRBJ1-2, with 10 bases matching TRBD1. V shed 2 bases, J shed 4 bases, and the junction held 7 bases outside the gene matches. The V gene's germline CDR1 is MNHEY and CDR2 SVGAGI. The CDR3 sequence is 16 residues long. CDR3 residues: CASSYRGTGDPYGYTF. The DNA for the CDR3 is TGTGCCAGCAGTTACCGCGGGACAGGGGATCCCTATGGCTACACCTTC.

The chain uses TRBV6-1 and TRBJ2-7, with a possible D match to TRBD2 (5 bases). Germline V gene data show CDR1 as MNHNS and CDR2 as SASEGT. Trimming cost V 1 base and J 2 bases, with 9 bases left between them. The CDR3 runs 14 residues. CDR3 nucleotide sequence: TGTGCCAGCAGTGAAGTCACCGGGACCTACGAGCAGTACTTC. As protein: CASSEVTGTYEQYF.